This T cell receptor (beta chain) derives from a study of cytomegalovirus exposure and HLA in healthy donors. Study-level points and caveats: Confirmation was obtained in vitro that a few CMV-associated chains are specific for CMV antigens.

A roughly 120-subject validation cohort, separate from the roughly 670-subject first cohort, supplied the donors. This clone appeared a single time. Its antigen is currently unknown. Generated by immunoSEQ multiplex PCR, the TCRdb table keeps only in-frame clones and is missing some. In the table there are over 200,000 clones, around nine tenths of which are singletons. This TCR derives from a woman aged 18-29 years in good health and CMV-seronegative. Source material: PBMCs.

CDR3 loop: CASSPVQDSYTEAFF. The CDR3 region has the DNA TGTGCCAGCAGCCCGGTCCAGGACAGTTACACTGAAGCTTTCTTT. This chain joins TRBV5-6 and TRBJ1-1; tentative D call: TRBD1 (6 bases). The CDR3 length is 15 residues. Germline CDR1 and CDR2: SGHDT and YYEEEE. Trimming cost V 4 bases and J 3 bases, with 16 bases left between them.